This passage covers 3 T cell receptor beta chains from one sample sequenced in a study of blood T cells in healthy people across ages. PCR was performed a second time for roughly 7 to 11 cycles using a sample-barcoded 5' primer and a J-beta primer mix. TCRdb processed the 5' RACE reads anew with MiXCR; each CDR3 protein has one entry. The table lists roughly 1.9 million distinct CDR3 sequences, roughly 43% of them singletons. The sequenced material came from blood. All receptors come from a human donor in good health.

The J gene is TRBJ1-1, the V gene TRBV7-2, with a tentative D call TRBD1 (6 bases). Germline V gives CDR1 SGHTA, CDR2 FQGNSA. V was trimmed by 5 bases and J by 1 base, leaving 14 bases between them. The CDR3 consists of 15 residues. The CDR3: CASSTRQASNTEAFF. In DNA form, the CDR3 reads TGTGCCAGCAGCACTAGACAGGCTTCGAACACTGAAGCTTTCTTT.

This clonotype was seen only a few times. The V call is TRBV9, the J call TRBJ2-1, with 8 bases that match TRBD2. This CDR3 contains 18 residues. With 0 bases clipped from V and 0 bases from J, the junction kept 8 bases outside the gene matches. The germline CDR1 and CDR2 sequences are SGDLS and YYNGEE. CDR3 in amino acids: CASSVGDSGASSYNEQFF. As DNA, the CDR3 is TGTGCCAGCAGCGTAGGAGATAGCGGGGCGAGCTCCTACAATGAGCAGTTCTTC.

Comment on this clonotype: An end of the junction does not agree with germline; a read error may underlie this. The rearrangement uses TRBV6-4 and TRBJ2-1; D call uncertain. The DNA end is more similar to TRBJ2-7, so the J call may be wrong. CDR3 length equals 13 residues. The germline V gene has CDR1 MRHNA and CDR2 SNTAGT. CDR3 bases: TGTGCCTGCAGTCCGACGGCCTACAATGAGCAGTACTTC. It specifies CACSPTAYNEQYF.